One and the same sample provided the 10 T cell receptor beta chains below, sequenced in a study of immune evolution from preneoplasia to lung adenocarcinoma. Libraries were prepared by immunoSEQ multiplex PCR; TCRdb keeps only in-frame clonotypes and omits some of them. Found here are about 3,000 clones, roughly 85% of them singletons; the top ten hold 8.5%. The sample consisted of FFPE adjacent normal lung tissue. The source of these receptors is a person aged 65 to 85 with lung adenocarcinoma.

This clone was seen just once. The rearrangement joins TRBV28 to TRBJ2-5; 8 nucleotides align to TRBD1. With V trimmed by 3 bases and J by 5 bases, 11 bases remained unmatched. The germline V gene encodes CDR1 MDHEN and CDR2 SYDVKM. The CDR3 sequence is 16 residues long. As DNA, the CDR3 is TGTGCCAGCAGTTTTTTAAGGGCAGGGGGCTTTGAGACCCAGTACTTC. It translates to CASSFLRAGGFETQYF. Supplemented by reference TRBV28 and TRBJ2-5, the full variable domain reads DVKVTQSSRYLVKRTGEKVFLECVQDMDHENMFWYRQDPGLGLRLIYFSYDVKMKEKGDIPEGYSVSREKKERFSLILESASTNQTSMYLCASSFLRAGGFETQYFGPGTRLLVL.

This clone is deemed large. V is TRBV4-2 and J is TRBJ1-4; the D gene is possibly TRBD1 (5 bases). The CDR3 is 15 residues long. Germline CDR1 reads LGHNA; CDR2 reads YNFKEQ. The V and J ends lost 4 bases and 7 bases respectively, with 16 bases between them. This CDR3 is CASSPKGGEGEKLFF. The CDR3, as DNA: TGTGCCAGCAGCCCTAAGGGAGGGGAAGGTGAAAAACTGTTTTTT.

The chain carries TRBV19 and TRBJ1-5; D uncertain. The CDR3 has 15 amino acids. Germline CDR1 reads LNHDA; CDR2 reads SQIVND (reference sequence). Between the trimmed V and J ends, which lost 3 bases and 0 bases, there was a span of 9 bases. DNA for the CDR3: TGTGCCAGTAGTATCGGTGGGCTTAGCAATCAGCCCCAGCATTTT. It yields the protein CASSIGGLSNQPQHF. The variable domain in full, with the rest retrieved from reference TRBV19 and TRBJ1-5, is DGGITQSPKYLFRKEGQNVTLSCEQNLNHDAMYWYRQDPGQGLRLIYYSQIVNDFQKGDIAEGYSVSREKKESFPLTVTSAQKNPTAFYLCASSIGGLSNQPQHFGDGTRLSIL.

By sample fraction, this clone is large. The rearrangement joins TRBV9 to TRBJ1-5; D ambiguous. V lost 4 bases and J 6 bases, leaving 11 bases between the germline ends. This CDR3 is built from 13 residues. Germline V gene sequence: CDR1 SGDLS, CDR2 YYNGEE. As DNA, the CDR3 is TGTGCCAGCAGCCATGACGGCGGTCAGCCCCAGCATTTT. This translates into CASSHDGGQPQHF.

The chain uses TRBV30 and TRBJ1-2, with D perhaps matching TRBD1 (5 bases). V was trimmed by 3 bases and J by 8 bases, leaving 10 bases between them. Looked up from germline, CDR1 is GTSNPN and CDR2 is SVGIG (reference sequence). This CDR3 spans 11 amino acids. CDR3 in DNA: TGTGCCTGGAGCTGGGGCGAAGGCTACACCTTC. Translation: CAWSWGEGYTF.

This clone has only a few counts. V and J are TRBV6-5 and TRBJ2-2; D is perhaps TRBD1 (5 bases). CDR3 size: 13 residues. Germline CDR1 reads MNHEY; CDR2 reads SVGAGI. The ends were cut back, 6 bases at V and 5 bases at J, with 10 bases in the middle. The CDR3 region is CASRITGTGELFF. The CDR3 DNA reads as TGTGCCAGCAGGATCACAGGAACCGGGGAGCTGTTTTTT.

Details on this clone: This same CDR3 is encoded by further DNA sequences in the sample. The rearrangement links TRBV25-1 to TRBJ1-6; a weak D match, TRBD1 (6 bases). The CDR3 sequence is 14 residues long. The V end lost 6 bases, the J end lost 10 bases, and 16 bases lay between the germline ends. The germline CDR1 and CDR2 sequences are MGHDK and SYGVNS. In DNA form, the CDR3 reads TGTGCCAGCAGGAAGACAGGAGGAAAGTCACCCCTCCACTTT. The encoded protein is CASRKTGGKSPLHF.

The chain couples TRBV5-1 to TRBJ1-2; 9 bases line up with TRBD1. CDR3 size: 13 residues. The V gene end was trimmed by 6 bases and the J gene end by 13 bases; junction bases not matched to a gene: 13. Germline lookup yields CDR1 SGHRS and CDR2 YFSETQ. This CDR3 reads CASTTDRGGGGTF. CDR3 in DNA: TGCGCCAGCACCACGGACAGGGGTGGGGGCGGCACCTTC.

The chain employs TRBV7-9 and TRBJ2-1; D may be TRBD2 (7 bases). The V end was cut by 5 bases, the J end by 2 bases, with 16 bases between. The CDR3 is 16 residues long. CDR1 is SEHNR, CDR2 FQNEAQ, per germline (reference sequence). As DNA, the CDR3 is TGTGCCAGCAGCGGGGGGGATAAGGGGGCCTACAATGAGCAGTTCTTC. Translated, it gives CASSGGDKGAYNEQFF.

The CDR3 loop is CASSVGRQGHNEQYF. CDR3 in DNA: TGTGCCAGCAGCGTAGGAAGGCAGGGACATAACGAGCAGTACTTC. The V gene is TRBV9, the J gene TRBJ2-7, with D maybe TRBD1 (6 bases). The germline V and J ends were trimmed by 0 bases and 5 bases, with 15 bases remaining between them. Germline assignment: CDR1 SGDLS and CDR2 YYNGEE. The CDR3 sequence is 15 residues long.